Each of the 28 T cell receptor beta chains below was sequenced from the same sample in a study of blood T cell repertoires in COVID-19. The data were produced by immunoSEQ multiplex PCR, yet TCRdb's version contains in-frame clones alone and is incomplete. This repertoire shows around 120,000 clones, approximately 90% found once; its top ten account for about 7.7%. The sample was peripheral blood. The receptors were sampled from a human donor in a cohort sampled during active COVID-19.

The V call is TRBV7-3, the J call TRBJ2-7, with no clear D. The CDR3 contains 13 residues. The germline gives CDR1 SGHTA, CDR2 FQGTGA. Trimming removed 4 bases from V and 8 bases from J, with 15 bases in between. The CDR3 sequence is CASSSLLYSKQYF. Written as DNA, the CDR3 is TGTGCCAGCAGCTCCCTCCTGTACAGCAAGCAGTACTTC.

This rearrangement joins TRBV28 to TRBJ2-1; D may be TRBD1 (6 bases). This CDR3 spans 15 amino acids. Trimming removed 0 bases from V and 2 bases from J, with 8 bases in between. In germline, CDR1 is MDHEN, CDR2 SYDVKM. The CDR3 coding sequence is TGTGCCAGCAGTTTATGGGGGGCTACCTACAATGAGCAGTTCTTC. This sequence encodes CASSLWGATYNEQFF.

The chain joins TRBV7-9 to TRBJ2-3; TRBD2 matches at 9 bases. V was clipped by 5 bases and J by 2 bases; unmatched bases: 14. CDR1 and CDR2 from the germline V gene are SEHNR and FQNEAQ (reference sequence). The CDR3 covers 18 residues. The DNA of the CDR3 is TGTGCCAGCAGCGCAAAAGTGAGGATAGCGGGGGTCACAGATACGCAGTATTTT. Amino acids: CASSAKVRIAGVTDTQYF. The variable domain in full, completed from reference TRBV7-9 and TRBJ2-3, reads DTGVSQNPRHKITKRGQNVTFRCDPISEHNRLYWYRQTLGQGPEFLTYFQNEAQLEKSRLLSDRFSAERPKGSFSTLEIQRTEQGDSAMYLCASSAKVRIAGVTDTQYFGPGTRLTVL.

V is TRBV2 and J is TRBJ1-5, with D perhaps matching TRBD1 (6 bases). V was cut by 8 bases and J by 6 bases, with 20 bases left in between. This CDR3 is 15 amino acids long. Germline V gene lookup returns CDR1 SNHLY and CDR2 FYNNEI. The DNA of the CDR3 is TGTGCCAGCCAACAGGAGGGGGGGTTCGGTCAGCCCCAGCATTTT. It is translated as CASQQEGGFGQPQHF.

V gene TRBV21-1 combines with J gene TRBJ2-2; TRBD2 is taken as the D call from the table, unchecked against the DNA. TRBV21-1 is listed as a pseudogene. The CDR3 length is 16 residues. CDR3 in amino acids: CASSKAGGPNTGELFF. CDR3 DNA: TGTGCCAGCAGCAAAGCGGGAGGGCCCAACACCGGGGAGCTGTTTTTT.

The chain uses TRBV5-4 and TRBJ1-2; TRBD1 agrees at 8 bases. CDR3 size: 15 residues. V trimming: 1 base; J trimming: 9 bases; junction bases outside the gene matches: 11. CDR1 SGHNT and CDR2 YYREEE come from the germline V gene (reference sequence). CDR3 sequence: CASSLTYGQGRSYTF. In DNA, the CDR3 is TGTGCCAGCAGCTTGACGTACGGACAGGGCAGGAGCTACACCTTC.

The chain uses TRBV19 and TRBJ2-7, with D uncertain. Germline CDR1 and CDR2: LNHDA and SQIVND (reference sequence). The CDR3 is 12 residues long. V gave up 6 bases and J gave up 3 bases, with 9 bases separating them. The chain's CDR3 is CASSGTFYEQYF. For the CDR3, the DNA is TGTGCCAGTAGCGGTACCTTCTACGAGCAGTACTTC.

In DNA form, the CDR3 reads TGTGCCAGTAGTGACAGGCCCACCTACAATGAGCAGTTCTTC. Amino acids: CASSDRPTYNEQFF. The chain employs TRBV19 and TRBJ2-1; a possible D gene is TRBD1 (6 bases). The V end lost 5 bases, the J end lost 2 bases, and 10 bases lay between the germline ends. The germline V gene encodes CDR1 LNHDA and CDR2 SQIVND (reference sequence). This CDR3 is built from 14 residues.

The CDR3 DNA reads TGTGCCAACCGGAATAGGGGGGGTTCTTACGAGCAGTACTTC. Its translation: CANRNRGGSYEQYF. The chain employs TRBV2 and TRBJ2-7; D possibly corresponds to TRBD2 (7 bases). Germline values: CDR1 SNHLY, CDR2 FYNNEI. Trimming removed 10 bases at V and 4 bases at J, with 20 bases between. The CDR3 has 14 residues.

This chain links TRBV7-9 with TRBJ2-5; D perhaps matches TRBD1 (5 bases). The V and J ends lost 0 bases and 4 bases respectively, with 6 bases between them. The CDR3 runs to 13 residues. Germline V gene data show CDR1 as SEHNR and CDR2 as FQNEAQ (reference sequence). CDR3 nucleotides: TGTGCCAGCAGCTTAGCGCAGGGAGAGACCCAGTACTTC. Translation gives CASSLAQGETQYF.

The V gene is TRBV18, the J gene TRBJ1-6; 8 bases fit TRBD1. Germline CDR1 is KGHSH and CDR2 is LQKENI. The ends lost 4 bases at V and 7 bases at J; junction bases unmatched: 6. The CDR3 extends over 15 amino acids. The DNA of the CDR3 is TGTGCCAGCTCACTAGACAGGGGCCCCAATTCACCCCTCCACTTT. Its translation: CASSLDRGPNSPLHF.

The chain combines TRBV18 with TRBJ1-5; D may be TRBD1 (6 bases). The germline V gene has CDR1 KGHSH and CDR2 LQKENI. Trimming removed 6 bases at V and 7 bases at J, with 19 bases between. The CDR3 sequence is 15 residues long. In nucleotides, the CDR3 is TGTGCCAGCTCTGGGGGGGGCGTCACGGGACAGCCCCAGCATTTT. This encodes CASSGGGVTGQPQHF.

The chain joins TRBV11-2 to TRBJ1-5; 8 nucleotides match TRBD1. The germline gives CDR1 SGHAT, CDR2 FQNNGV. This CDR3 is 14 amino acids long. Losses at the gene ends were 4 bases for V and 7 bases for J; bases not matched to a gene: 6. The CDR3 loop is CASSSTGGGQPQHF. The CDR3 bases are TGTGCCAGCAGCTCTACAGGGGGAGGGCAGCCCCAGCATTTT.

The V call is TRBV12-3 or TRBV12-4, the J call TRBJ1-1; D unclear. CDR3 length equals 12 residues. The V gene lost 3 bases and the J gene lost 7 bases, with 9 bases spanning the gap. The CDR3, as DNA: TGTGCCAGCAGTTTCCGAGAAATTGAAGCTTTCTTT. Translation gives CASSFREIEAFF.

The gene calls are TRBV18 and TRBJ1-2; D gene ambiguous. Germline V gene sequence: CDR1 KGHSH, CDR2 LQKENI. CDR3 length equals 13 residues. The ends were cut back, 2 bases at V and 4 bases at J, with 8 bases in the middle. CDR3 protein: CASSPRSSYGYTF. As DNA, the CDR3 is TGTGCCAGCTCACCAAGGAGTAGCTATGGCTACACCTTC.

The chain couples TRBV11-2 to TRBJ2-5; 8 bases map to TRBD1. The trim removed 5 bases at V and 4 bases at J, leaving 9 bases unmatched. Germline-derived CDR1 and CDR2 are SGHAT and FQNNGV. The CDR3 extends over 15 amino acids. DNA of the CDR3: TGTGCCAGCAGCCGAAGAAGTGGGACAGGAGAGACCCAGTACTTC. Translating gives CASSRRSGTGETQYF.

This chain joins TRBV5-8 and TRBJ1-3; a possible D gene is TRBD1 (6 bases). CDR1 is SGHTS, CDR2 YDEGEE, per germline. V was cut by 1 base and J by 3 bases, with 11 bases left in between. The CDR3 has 15 residues. The CDR3 DNA reads as TGTGCCAGCAGCTTGATACAGGGTAGTGGAAACACCATATATTTT. Translating gives CASSLIQGSGNTIYF.

The chain joins TRBV6-5 to TRBJ1-2; the match to TRBD1 covers 7 bases. V was clipped by 6 bases and J by 1 base; unmatched bases: 8. The germline V gene encodes CDR1 MNHEY and CDR2 SVGAGI. The CDR3 spans 15 residues. CDR3 residues: CASRASRDSNYGYTF. The DNA for the CDR3 is TGTGCCAGCAGAGCGTCCCGGGACAGTAACTATGGCTACACCTTC.

The chain links TRBV24-1 to TRBJ1-3; 7 bases match TRBD1. Per germline, CDR1 KGHDR and CDR2 SFDVKD. Trimming at V came to 5 bases and at J to 10 bases, leaving 19 bases not matched to a gene. The CDR3 runs 17 residues. The CDR3 nucleotides are TGTGCCACCAGTGCCATGGCCGAGACAGGGAGGATTTCAACCATATATTTT. Its translation: CATSAMAETGRISTIYF.

This chain links TRBV11-2 with TRBJ2-7, with 7 bases that match TRBD2. Germline loops: CDR1 SGHAT, CDR2 FQNNGV. With 1 base clipped from V and 2 bases from J, the junction kept 8 bases outside the gene matches. This CDR3 is 16 amino acids long. The CDR3, as DNA: TGTGCCAGCAGCTTAGGATTCCCGCGGGAGACCTACGAGCAGTACTTC. Protein: CASSLGFPRETYEQYF.

This clone occurred once. V usage is TRBV6-4 and J usage is TRBJ2-1; 12 bases are shared with TRBD2. CDR1 is MRHNA and CDR2 is SNTAGT in the germline V gene. The CDR3 is 15 residues long. With 6 bases clipped from V and 8 bases from J, the junction kept 8 bases outside the gene matches. The CDR3 nucleotides read TGTGCCAGCAGCCTGACTAGCGGGGGAGGCGATGAGCAGTTCTTC. It encodes CASSLTSGGGDEQFF.

The chain combines TRBV7-3 with TRBJ2-2; TRBD2 agrees at 8 bases. V shed 5 bases, J shed 1 base, and the junction held 9 bases outside the gene matches. CDR1 is SGHTA, CDR2 FQGTGA, per germline. The length of the CDR3 is 17 residues. CDR3 bases: TGTGCCAGCAGCGCGCCCACTAGCGGAATGAACACCGGGGAGCTGTTTTTT. Translating gives CASSAPTSGMNTGELFF.

The genes are TRBV6-5 and TRBJ1-2; 8 bases match TRBD1. The germline CDR1 and CDR2 sequences are MNHEY and SVGAGI. This CDR3 is 14 amino acids long. J lost 4 bases, V lost 10 bases, and 11 bases had no gene match. The chain's CDR3 is CANTLQGGSYGYTF. CDR3 DNA sequence: TGTGCCAACACCCTACAGGGGGGAAGCTATGGCTACACCTTC.

The rearrangement uses TRBV9 and TRBJ1-6; TRBD1 aligns across 9 bases. Trimming took 1 base from V and 5 from J; bases not matched to a gene: 4. This CDR3 has 16 amino acids. Germline CDR1 reads SGDLS; CDR2 reads YYNGEE. The CDR3 region is CASSVRQGGNNSPLHF. The CDR3 DNA follows: TGTGCCAGCAGCGTAAGACAGGGGGGGAATAATTCACCCCTCCACTTT.

This chain connects TRBV27 to TRBJ2-5; 8 bases align to TRBD1. Germline V gives CDR1 MNHEY, CDR2 SMNVEV (reference sequence). The V segment lost 4 bases and the J segment 5 bases; nucleotides outside the gene matches: 3. This CDR3 is 13 amino acids long. The CDR3 DNA reads TGTGCCAGCAGTTCGACAGGGGCTGAGACCCAGTACTTC. Its translation is CASSSTGAETQYF.

This clone has a handful of counts. This chain joins TRBV3-1 (or the pseudogene TRBV3-2) and TRBJ1-1; D is unclear. V was trimmed by 3 bases and J by 4 bases, leaving 6 bases between them. This CDR3 spans 12 amino acids. Germline CDR1 LGHDT, CDR2 YNNKEL (reference sequence). DNA of the CDR3: TGTGCCAGCAGCCAGCGGTCCACTGAAGCTTTCTTT. Protein product: CASSQRSTEAFF.

V gene TRBV6-5 combines with J gene TRBJ1-1; the D gene is possibly TRBD1 (6 bases). V was cut by 5 bases and J by 2 bases, with 9 bases left in between. There are 13 residues in the CDR3. Germline V gene sequence: CDR1 MNHEY, CDR2 SVGAGI. The CDR3 bases are TGTGCCAGCAGTAACAGGGTTAACACTGAAGCTTTCTTT. It translates to CASSNRVNTEAFF.

The V call is TRBV25-1, the J call TRBJ2-5, with D possibly matching TRBD2 (7 bases). V shed 5 bases and J shed 5 bases, with 21 bases lying between them. The CDR3 extends over 16 amino acids. CDR1 is MGHDK and CDR2 is SYGVNS in the germline V gene. CDR3 residues: CASSLLGGGGRETQYF. Here the CDR3 DNA reads TGTGCCAGCAGTCTCCTCGGGGGCGGGGGAAGGGAGACCCAGTACTTC.